The present T cell receptor beta chain was sequenced within a study of CD8 T cells in ankylosing spondylitis. Overall study findings and caveats: For ankylosing spondylitis blood, a TCR beta motif of roughly 8 highly homologous variants appeared characteristic.

One entry per CDR3 protein, called by TCRdb with MiXCR from the 5' RACE reads. In the table there are about 90,000 distinct CDR3 sequences, around 27% of which are singletons. The table lists this clonotype with a few counts. Antigen: not known. Deletions cut 8 bases from V and 1 base from J, with 12 bases between. Looked up from germline, CDR1 is SGHRS and CDR2 is YFSETQ. CDR3 length: 13 amino acids. The source material was blood, either unsorted or a sorted T cell fraction (not recorded which). The V and J genes are TRBV5-1 and TRBJ2-5; D may be TRBD1 or TRBD2 (5 bases each). The receptor was derived from a male donor with ankylosing spondylitis or in good health (not recorded which). The DNA of the CDR3 is TGCGCCAGTCGGGACGGGGCCCAAGAGACCCAGTACTTC. It encodes CASRDGAQETQYF.